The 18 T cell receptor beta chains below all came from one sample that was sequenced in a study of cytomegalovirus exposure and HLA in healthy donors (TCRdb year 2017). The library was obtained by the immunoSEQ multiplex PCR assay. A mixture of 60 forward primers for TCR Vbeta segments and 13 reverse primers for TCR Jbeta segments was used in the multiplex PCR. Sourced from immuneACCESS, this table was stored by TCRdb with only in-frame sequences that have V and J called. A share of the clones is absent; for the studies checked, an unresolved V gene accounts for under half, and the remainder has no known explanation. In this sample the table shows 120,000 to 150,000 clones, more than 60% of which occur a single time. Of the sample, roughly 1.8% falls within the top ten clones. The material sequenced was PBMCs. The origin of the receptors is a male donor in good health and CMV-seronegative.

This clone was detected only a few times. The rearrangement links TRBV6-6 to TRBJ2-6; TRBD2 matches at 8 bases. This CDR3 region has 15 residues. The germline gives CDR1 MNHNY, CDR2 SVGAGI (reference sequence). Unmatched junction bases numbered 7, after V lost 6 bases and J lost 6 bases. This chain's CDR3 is CASSRGGPMANVLTF. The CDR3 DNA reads TGTGCCAGCAGCCGGGGGGGACCTATGGCCAACGTCCTGACTTTC.

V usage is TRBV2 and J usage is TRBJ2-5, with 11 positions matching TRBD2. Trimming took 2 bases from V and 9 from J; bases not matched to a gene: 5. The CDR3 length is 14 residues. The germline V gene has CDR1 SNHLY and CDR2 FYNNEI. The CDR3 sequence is CASSELLAGEAQYF. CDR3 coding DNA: TGTGCCAGCAGTGAATTACTAGCGGGGGAGGCCCAGTACTTC.

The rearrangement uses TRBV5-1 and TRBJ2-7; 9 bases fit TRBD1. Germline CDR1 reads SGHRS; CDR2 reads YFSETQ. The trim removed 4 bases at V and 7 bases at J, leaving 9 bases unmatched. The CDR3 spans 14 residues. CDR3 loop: CASSTGTGMQEQYF. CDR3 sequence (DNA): TGCGCCAGCAGCACCGGGACAGGGATGCAGGAGCAGTACTTC.

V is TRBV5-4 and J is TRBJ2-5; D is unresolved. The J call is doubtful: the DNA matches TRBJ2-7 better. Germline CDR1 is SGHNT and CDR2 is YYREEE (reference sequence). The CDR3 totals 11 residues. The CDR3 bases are TGTGCCAGCAGCTTGGAATACGAGCAGTACTTC. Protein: CASSLEYEQYF.

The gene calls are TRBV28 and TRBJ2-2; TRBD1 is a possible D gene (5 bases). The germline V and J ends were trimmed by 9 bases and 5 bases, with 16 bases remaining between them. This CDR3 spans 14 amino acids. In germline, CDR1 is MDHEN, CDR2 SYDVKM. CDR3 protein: CASYSGLRTGELFF. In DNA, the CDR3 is TGTGCCAGTTACTCAGGGCTTAGGACCGGGGAGCTGTTTTTT.

DNA of the CDR3: TGTGCCAGCAGCCTGAAGAGTTTTAAGCGGGGCCAAGAGACCCAGTACTTC. Protein sequence: CASSLKSFKRGQETQYF. V and J are TRBV2 and TRBJ2-5, with 7 positions matching TRBD2. Trimming cost V 6 bases and J 1 base; bases outside gene matches: 14. This CDR3 comprises 17 residues. Germline V gives CDR1 SNHLY, CDR2 FYNNEI.

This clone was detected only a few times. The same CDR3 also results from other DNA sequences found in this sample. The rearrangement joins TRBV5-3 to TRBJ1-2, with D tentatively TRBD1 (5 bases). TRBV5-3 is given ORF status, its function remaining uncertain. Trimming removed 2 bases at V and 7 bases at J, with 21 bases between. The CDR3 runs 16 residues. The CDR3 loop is CARSFDPTVPMCGYTF. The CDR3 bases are TGTGCCAGAAGCTTTGACCCGACAGTCCCCATGTGTGGCTACACCTTC.

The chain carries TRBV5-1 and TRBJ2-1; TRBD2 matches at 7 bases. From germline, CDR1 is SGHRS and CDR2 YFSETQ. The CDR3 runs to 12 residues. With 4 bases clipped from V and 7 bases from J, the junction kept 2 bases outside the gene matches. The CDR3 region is CASSPGGNEQFF. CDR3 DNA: TGCGCCAGCAGCCCGGGGGGAAATGAGCAGTTCTTC.

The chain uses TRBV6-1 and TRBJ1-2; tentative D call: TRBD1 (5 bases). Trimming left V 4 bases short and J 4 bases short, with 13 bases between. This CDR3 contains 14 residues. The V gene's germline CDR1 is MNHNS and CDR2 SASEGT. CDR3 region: CASSARQLGYGYTF. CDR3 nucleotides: TGTGCCAGCAGTGCGAGACAGTTAGGCTATGGCTACACCTTC.

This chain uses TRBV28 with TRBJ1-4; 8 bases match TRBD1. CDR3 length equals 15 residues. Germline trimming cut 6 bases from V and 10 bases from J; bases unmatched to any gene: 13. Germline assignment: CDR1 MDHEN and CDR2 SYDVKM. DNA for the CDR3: TGTGCCAGCAGCTCCCCCAGGGGGCGAGAACGAAAACTGTTTTTT. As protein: CASSSPRGRERKLFF.

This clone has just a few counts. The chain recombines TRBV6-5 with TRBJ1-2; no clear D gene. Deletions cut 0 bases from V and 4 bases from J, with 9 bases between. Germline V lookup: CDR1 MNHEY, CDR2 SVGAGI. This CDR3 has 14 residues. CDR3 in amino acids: CASSYSAGLYGYTF. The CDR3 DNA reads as TGTGCCAGCAGTTACTCTGCCGGTCTCTATGGCTACACCTTC.

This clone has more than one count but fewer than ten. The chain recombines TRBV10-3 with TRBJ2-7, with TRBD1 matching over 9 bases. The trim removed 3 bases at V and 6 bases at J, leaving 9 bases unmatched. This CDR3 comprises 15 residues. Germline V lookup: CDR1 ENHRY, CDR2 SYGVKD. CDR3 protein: CAISDAGTGLGEQYF. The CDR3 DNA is TGTGCCATCAGTGACGCCGGGACAGGGCTAGGCGAGCAGTACTTC.

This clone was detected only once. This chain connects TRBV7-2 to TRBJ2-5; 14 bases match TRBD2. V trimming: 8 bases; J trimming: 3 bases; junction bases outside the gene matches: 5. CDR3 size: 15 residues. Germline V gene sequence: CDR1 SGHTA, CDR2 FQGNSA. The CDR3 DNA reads TGTGCCAGCGGAGGACTAGCGGGGGGAGAAGAGACCCAGTACTTC. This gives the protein CASGGLAGGEETQYF.

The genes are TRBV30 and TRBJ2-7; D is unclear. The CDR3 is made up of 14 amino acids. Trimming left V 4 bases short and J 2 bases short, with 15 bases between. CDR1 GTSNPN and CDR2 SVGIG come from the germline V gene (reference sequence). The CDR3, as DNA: TGTGCCTGGAAAGATGGGCACCGAGCCTACGAGCAGTACTTC. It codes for CAWKDGHRAYEQYF.

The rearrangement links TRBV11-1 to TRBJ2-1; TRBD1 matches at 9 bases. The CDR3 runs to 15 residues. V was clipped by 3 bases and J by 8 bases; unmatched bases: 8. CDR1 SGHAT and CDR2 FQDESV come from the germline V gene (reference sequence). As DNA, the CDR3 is TGTGCCAGCAGCTTTACAGGGGGCGCCGGCCATGAGCAGTTCTTC. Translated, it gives CASSFTGGAGHEQFF.

In DNA form, the CDR3 reads TGTGCCAGCAGTCCGGACAGAGGAACATACAATGAGCAGTTCTTC. This encodes CASSPDRGTYNEQFF. V is TRBV6-5 and J is TRBJ2-1, with D perhaps TRBD1 (6 bases). The V end was cut by 5 bases, the J end by 4 bases, with 15 bases between. Germline lookup yields CDR1 MNHEY and CDR2 SVGAGI. This CDR3 is 15 amino acids long.

This CDR3 reads CASSFTGGDGYTF. The CDR3 DNA is TGTGCCAGCAGCTTTACCGGGGGTGATGGCTACACCTTC. J is TRBJ1-2 and V is TRBV5-8, with D possibly being TRBD1 (5 bases). The germline CDR1 and CDR2 sequences are SGHTS and YDEGEE. This CDR3 has 13 residues. The V gene lost 2 bases and the J gene lost 6 bases, with 11 bases spanning the gap.

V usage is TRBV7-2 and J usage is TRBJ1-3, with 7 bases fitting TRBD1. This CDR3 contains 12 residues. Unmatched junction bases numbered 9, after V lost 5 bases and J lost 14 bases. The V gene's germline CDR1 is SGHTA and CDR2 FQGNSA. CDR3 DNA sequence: TGTGCCAGCAGCAGTGGACAGGCCCCCTTATATTTT. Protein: CASSSGQAPLYF.